This TCR beta chain was retrieved from a study of post-analysis software for immune sequencing data. General study findings and limits: In patients, about 5 TRBV segments were more frequent than in controls, with TRBV5-6, TRBV5-1 and TRBV20-1 among them. Those samples that were prepared in the same batch co-clustered strongly by F measure.

Points on this clonotype: Its antigen is undetermined.

V dropped 6 bases and J dropped 5; count of bases not matched to a gene: 9. The CDR3 extends over 15 amino acids. The germline CDR1 and CDR2 sequences are KGHSH and LQKENI. Unique molecular identifiers were present in the TCR beta cDNA libraries. TCRdb independently ran MiXCR on the PCR reads; one entry per CDR3 protein. Here the sample spans about 820,000 distinct CDR3 sequences, roughly 50% being singletons. The chain has TRBV18 and TRBJ2-1, with 8 positions matching TRBD2. Specimen: blood. This receptor was obtained from a girl between 5 and 17 years old with multiple sclerosis. The CDR3 loop is CASSLSGGAHNEQFF. The CDR3 DNA reads as TGTGCCAGCTCTTTGAGCGGGGGCGCGCACAATGAGCAGTTCTTC.